This T cell receptor beta chain was documented in a study of beta chain features in type 1 diabetes. Study results and limitations: A moderate, significant TCRB CDR3 shortening appeared in type 1 diabetes across four CD4+ subsets.

Comment on this clone: What it binds is not known.

The ends lost 7 bases at V and 1 base at J; junction bases unmatched: 6. The CDR3 spans 13 residues. Per germline, CDR1 SQVTM and CDR2 ANQGSEA. Of the isolated RNA, all was reverse transcribed, and so the sequenced material was expressed TCRB transcripts. Profiled with immunoSEQ multiplex PCR; TCRdb holds only in-frame clones, not every one. The profile shows around 600,000 clones, around 12% of them singletons. Cell sorting via CD45RO/CCR7/CD25/CD127/CD95/CD27 was performed to obtain CD4+ naive, central memory, regulatory and stem cell-like memory cells. Sequenced material: naive CD4+ T cells from blood. The J gene is TRBJ1-1, the V gene TRBV29-1; 7 bases match TRBD1. The origin of this receptor is a man younger than 40 with type 1 diabetes. CDR3 in DNA: TGCAGCGCAAAAAGACAGGGGAACACTGAAGCTTTCTTT. Its protein is CSAKRQGNTEAFF.